This entry describes one T cell receptor (beta chain). This table comes from immunoSEQ multiplex PCR, and its TCRdb copy is limited to in-frame clones, with some not included. The data show tens of thousands of clones, with just over 85% seen just once and about 24% held by the top ten. The data were taken from a study of blood T cell repertoires in COVID-19. This CDR3 is 13 amino acids long. Germline V gives CDR1 GTSNPN, CDR2 SVGIG (reference sequence). V lost 3 bases and J 5 bases, leaving 11 bases between the germline ends. Sequenced: peripheral blood. The J gene is TRBJ1-5, the V gene TRBV30, with TRBD1 as a possible D gene (6 bases). The receptor was isolated from a woman older than 75 in a cohort sampled during active or convalescent COVID-19. The CDR3 bases are TGTGCCTGGAGGGGGGCCTGGGATCAGCCCCAGCATTTT. Translating it yields CAWRGAWDQPQHF.